The 22 T cell receptor beta chains reported below all come from one sample, sequenced in a study of cytomegalovirus exposure and HLA in healthy donors. Produced via immunoSEQ multiplex PCR; TCRdb's table is partial and in-frame only. This table has roughly 56,000 clones, approximately 92% appearing once. Source material: PBMCs. These receptors originate from a man between 18 and 35 years old in good health and CMV-seronegative.

This clone was seen once. The J gene is TRBJ2-7, the V gene TRBV9; maybe TRBD1 (5 bases). The CDR3 has 15 amino acids. The ends were cut back, 0 bases at V and 2 bases at J, with 12 bases in the middle. Germline V gene lookup returns CDR1 SGDLS and CDR2 YYNGEE. CDR3: CASSVAADTTYEQYF. DNA of the CDR3: TGTGCCAGCAGCGTAGCTGCGGACACGACCTACGAGCAGTACTTC.

The genes are TRBV6-1 and TRBJ2-6, with D tentatively TRBD1 (6 bases). The CDR3 covers 17 residues. From germline, CDR1 is MNHNS and CDR2 SASEGT. Trimming removed 4 bases from V and 4 bases from J, with 17 bases in between. The CDR3 reads CASSGRDIVYGANVLTF. CDR3 coding DNA: TGTGCCAGCAGTGGCCGGGACATAGTCTACGGGGCCAACGTCCTGACTTTC.

J is TRBJ2-5 and V is TRBV7-2; maybe TRBD2 (5 bases). The V end lost 7 bases, the J end lost 5 bases, and 20 bases lay between the germline ends. The CDR3 length is 15 residues. The germline gives CDR1 SGHTA, CDR2 FQGNSA. CDR3: CASNRLRDEGETQYF. The CDR3, as DNA: TGTGCCAGCAACCGCCTCCGGGATGAAGGGGAGACCCAGTACTTC.

This chain uses TRBV14 with TRBJ2-1; 10 bases are shared with TRBD1. The V segment lost 4 bases and the J segment 8 bases; nucleotides outside the gene matches: 8. The germline CDR1 and CDR2 sequences are SGHDN and FVKESK. The CDR3 is 15 residues long. This CDR3 is CASSPFPGTGDEQFF. CDR3 nucleotide sequence: TGTGCCAGCAGCCCCTTTCCTGGGACAGGGGATGAGCAGTTCTTC.

The chain has TRBV29-1 and TRBJ1-2, with unresolved D. The CDR3 spans 12 residues. Trimming took off 6 bases at V and 5 bases at J, with 13 bases between the two ends. The V gene's germline CDR1 is SQVTM and CDR2 ANQGSEA. The CDR3 here is CSVERGIYGYTF. As DNA, the CDR3 is TGCAGCGTGGAGAGAGGAATATATGGCTACACCTTC.

V and J are TRBV13 and TRBJ2-2; D is perhaps TRBD2 (6 bases). Germline V gene sequence: CDR1 PRHDT, CDR2 FYEKMQ (reference sequence). Trimming stripped 1 base from V and 6 bases from J, with 12 bases between. This CDR3 spans 15 amino acids. CDR3 coding DNA: TGTGCCAGCAGCTTAGAGTCGGGAGTGGCCGGGGAGCTGTTTTTT. This codes for CASSLESGVAGELFF.

This clone has only one observation. The chain joins TRBV11-2 to TRBJ2-2; 7 bases match TRBD2. The CDR3 length is 16 residues. From germline, CDR1 is SGHAT and CDR2 FQNNGV. V was clipped by 0 bases and J by 5 bases; unmatched bases: 6. The DNA of the CDR3 is TGTGCCAGCAGCTTAGATCCGGGAGGCTGGACCGGGGAGCTGTTTTTT. It is translated as CASSLDPGGWTGELFF.

V is TRBV7-2 and J is TRBJ2-1; TRBD2 might be the D (7 bases). Trimming shortened V by 3 bases and J by 7 bases, and 16 bases separated the two germline ends. Germline V lookup: CDR1 SGHTA, CDR2 FQGNSA. This CDR3 has 15 residues. The CDR3 protein is CASSFGRGGRNEQFF. DNA of the CDR3: TGTGCCAGCAGCTTCGGCAGGGGCGGGAGAAATGAGCAGTTCTTC. The entire variable domain, with the rest obtained from reference TRBV7-2 and TRBJ2-1, is as follows: GAGVSQSPSNKVTEKGKDVELRCDPISGHTALYWYRQSLGQGLEFLIYFQGNSAPDKSGLPSDRFSAERTGGSVSTLTIQRTQQEDSAVYLCASSFGRGGRNEQFFGPGTRLTVL.

V is TRBV10-3 and J is TRBJ1-2; D remains ambiguous. The V and J ends lost 4 bases and 6 bases respectively, with 12 bases between them. The germline gives CDR1 ENHRY, CDR2 SYGVKD. The CDR3 totals 13 residues. CDR3 coding DNA: TGTGCCATCAGTGGAGGAGATGAGGATGGCTACACCTTC. It translates to CAISGGDEDGYTF.

A few counts support this clone. V and J are TRBV27 and TRBJ1-2; D perhaps matches TRBD1 (5 bases). V dropped 1 base and J dropped 0 bases, with 12 bases sitting between them. Germline loops: CDR1 MNHEY, CDR2 SMNVEV (reference sequence). The CDR3 is 16 residues long. Here the CDR3 DNA reads TGTGCCAGCAGTTTATGGGGCTTTGCTACTAACTATGGCTACACCTTC. Amino acid sequence: CASSLWGFATNYGYTF.

This chain uses TRBV28 with TRBJ1-4, with D perhaps matching TRBD1 (5 bases). The CDR3 is made up of 15 amino acids. CDR1 and CDR2 from the germline V gene are MDHEN and SYDVKM. The ends were cut back, 5 bases at V and 0 bases at J, with 10 bases in the middle. The CDR3 DNA reads as TGTGCCAGCAGTATAGACAGAGCAACTAATGAAAAACTGTTTTTT. It codes for CASSIDRATNEKLFF.

V usage is TRBV5-1 and J usage is TRBJ2-5, with 10 positions matching TRBD1. CDR1 and CDR2 from the germline V gene are SGHRS and YFSETQ. Trimming removed 4 bases from V and 5 bases from J; junction bases left unmatched: 8. The CDR3 length is 15 residues. The CDR3 coding sequence is TGCGCCAGCAGCCTGACAGGGGGCGCCCGGGAGACCCAGTACTTC. Protein product: CASSLTGGARETQYF.

J is TRBJ2-3 and V is TRBV9, with 7 bases lining up with TRBD2. This CDR3 has 15 residues. Losses at the gene ends were 3 bases for V and 2 bases for J; bases not matched to a gene: 6. CDR1 SGDLS and CDR2 YYNGEE come from the germline V gene. The CDR3 DNA follows: TGTGCCAGCAGCGCGAGCGGGATATACACAGATACGCAGTATTTT. Protein: CASSASGIYTDTQYF. Complete variable domain (other parts from reference TRBV9 and TRBJ2-3): DSGVTQTPKHLITATGQRVTLRCSPRSGDLSVYWYQQSLDQGLQFLIQYYNGEERAKGNILERFSAQQFPDLHSELNLSSLELGDSALYFCASSASGIYTDTQYFGPGTRLTVL.

V is TRBV5-5 and J is TRBJ2-7; 7 bases line up with TRBD2. V lost 5 bases and J lost 0; bases outside the gene matches: 8. The CDR3 sequence is 15 residues long. Germline V CDR1 and CDR2: SGHKS, YYEKEE (reference sequence). The CDR3 loop reads CASRPLAPLSYEQYF. The CDR3 bases are TGTGCCAGCAGACCACTAGCGCCCCTCTCCTACGAGCAGTACTTC.

The chain joins TRBV5-6 to TRBJ2-7, with 10 nucleotides matching TRBD1. The CDR3 consists of 16 residues. In germline, CDR1 is SGHDT, CDR2 YYEEEE. With V trimmed by 2 bases and J by 5 bases, 10 bases remained unmatched. This chain's CDR3 is CASSFAGTGVGHEQYF. The CDR3 nucleotides read TGTGCCAGCAGCTTTGCCGGGACAGGGGTGGGGCACGAGCAGTACTTC.

This clone appeared once. The CDR3 sequence: CASSQDWGGRGVYNEQFF. DNA for the CDR3: TGTGCCAGCAGCCAAGATTGGGGGGGCCGTGGGGTGTACAATGAGCAGTTCTTC. The chain carries TRBV14 and TRBJ2-1, with D possibly TRBD2 on 7 matching bases. This CDR3 has 18 residues. CDR1 is SGHDN, CDR2 FVKESK, per germline. The V gene lost 0 bases and the J gene lost 4 bases, with 19 bases spanning the gap.

The rearrangement links TRBV21-1 to TRBJ1-2; TRBD1, the table's D call, was not compared with the DNA. TRBV21-1 is a pseudogene segment. This CDR3 region has 12 residues. In nucleotides, the CDR3 is TGTGCCAGCAGCAAAAGGGGCAGAGGCTACACCTTC. Residues: CASSKRGRGYTF.

The chain combines TRBV18 with TRBJ2-7; 9 positions match TRBD1. J gave up 7 bases and V 4 bases, and 5 bases lay outside the gene matches. Germline assignment: CDR1 KGHSH and CDR2 LQKENI. There are 13 residues in the CDR3. The CDR3 region is CASSLSGTGEQYF. CDR3 nucleotides: TGTGCCAGCTCACTATCCGGGACAGGGGAGCAGTACTTC. The full variable domain, its missing parts supplied by reference TRBV18 and TRBJ2-7, is NAGVMQNPRHLVRRRGQEARLRCSPMKGHSHVYWYRQLPEEGLKFMVYLQKENIIDESGMPKERFSAEFPKEGPSILRIQQVVRGDSAAYFCASSLSGTGEQYFGPGTRLTVT.

This clone appeared once. The chain employs TRBV5-1 and TRBJ2-7; perhaps TRBD1 as D (5 bases). Per germline, CDR1 SGHRS and CDR2 YFSETQ. With 0 bases removed from V and 4 bases from J, the gap between germline ends came to 14 bases. CDR3 length: 15 amino acids. CDR3 DNA sequence: TGCGCCAGCAGCTTGGTCGCTGACAGTTTGTACGAGCAGTACTTC. It codes for CASSLVADSLYEQYF.

The V call is TRBV13, the J call TRBJ1-3; D unclear. CDR1 is PRHDT and CDR2 is FYEKMQ in the germline V gene (reference sequence). Trimming removed 0 bases from V and 0 bases from J, with 9 bases in between. The CDR3 is 16 amino acids. The CDR3 bases are TGTGCCAGCAGCTTAGGCCTCCGTTACTCTGGAAACACCATATATTTT. Its translation is CASSLGLRYSGNTIYF.

V gene TRBV11-3 combines with J gene TRBJ2-7; D gene uncertain. V lost 0 bases to trimming and J lost 4 bases, with 7 bases between them. CDR3 length: 13 residues. Germline CDR1 reads SGHNT; CDR2 reads YENEEA. CDR3 in amino acids: CASSLETHYEQYF. The CDR3 nucleotides read TGTGCCAGCAGCTTAGAGACACATTACGAGCAGTACTTC.

CDR3 residues: CAISVSVGETEAFF. The CDR3, as DNA: TGTGCCATCAGTGTAAGTGTCGGGGAGACTGAAGCTTTCTTT. The J gene is TRBJ1-1, the V gene TRBV10-3; the D is unclear. V lost 4 bases to trimming and J lost 5 bases, with 14 bases between them. This CDR3 has 14 amino acids. In germline, CDR1 is ENHRY, CDR2 SYGVKD.